The sequence of this TCR beta chain was determined in a study of blood T cell repertoires in COVID-19. Study overall: T cells, B-cell-depleted T cells, or PBMCs supplied cDNA or gDNA.

The CDR3 totals 18 residues. V lost 0 bases and J lost 3, with 20 bases in between. Germline CDR1 reads LGHNA; CDR2 reads YSLEER. Profiled with immunoSEQ multiplex PCR; TCRdb holds only in-frame clones, not every one. The sample carries hundreds of thousands of clones, nearly 85% recorded once. The sample was peripheral blood. The rearrangement uses TRBV4-3 and TRBJ1-1, with a tentative D call TRBD1 (6 bases). The TCR originated in a woman aged 25 to 45 with COVID-19, enrolled during active disease. The CDR3 DNA sequence: TGCGCCAGCAGCCAAGATTGGGGGACACTGTCCCCTTACACTGAAGCTTTCTTT. Translated, it gives CASSQDWGTLSPYTEAFF.